A selection of T cell receptor beta chains follows, all from one sample in a study of read filtering for tumor transcriptome and immune sequencing. From the reads, TCRdb called clonotypes with MiXCR, one entry per CDR3 protein. The sample records about 37,000 distinct CDR3 sequences, approximately 12% being singletons. Sample: a population of CD138-negative cells sorted from bone marrow. All receptors derive from a donor at least 40 years old with multiple myeloma. The CDR3 runs from the conserved cysteine through the conserved F or W. Each record gives: J gene, clone size, V gene, D gene, CDR3 DNA, CDR3 protein. D genes are given only for firm matches. Expanded clones are given a class, and other clones once, few, many or no size at all.

j_gene: TRBJ2-4; abundance: many; v_gene: TRBV2; d_gene: NA; CDR3nt: TGTGCCAGCAGTGACCGGCCGGTGGCCCAAAACATTCAGTACTTC; CDR3aa: CASSDRPVAQNIQYF
j_gene: TRBJ2-7; abundance: many; v_gene: TRBV28; d_gene: TRBD2; CDR3nt: TGTGCCAGCAGGACTAGCGGGGGCTCCTACGAGCAGTACTTC; CDR3aa: CASRTSGGSYEQYF
j_gene: TRBJ2-1; abundance: many; v_gene: TRBV7-2; d_gene: TRBD1; CDR3nt: TGTGCCAGCACCCCGTGGGGGACAGAAGACAATGAGCAGTTCTTC; CDR3aa: CASTPWGTEDNEQFF
j_gene: TRBJ1-5; abundance: many; v_gene: TRBV18; d_gene: NA; CDR3nt: TGTGCCAGCTCACCAGGCAGCAATCAGCCCCAGCATTTT; CDR3aa: CASSPGSNQPQHF
j_gene: TRBJ2-3; abundance: many; v_gene: TRBV20-1; d_gene: NA; CDR3nt: TGCAGTCTACACAGGGCCGATACGCAGTATTTT; CDR3aa: CSLHRADTQYF
j_gene: TRBJ2-5; abundance: many; v_gene: TRBV7-9; d_gene: NA; CDR3nt: TGTGCCAGCAGGGTAGGGCAGGGCATCCAAGAGACCCAGTACTTC; CDR3aa: CASRVGQGIQETQYF
j_gene: TRBJ2-1; abundance: NA; v_gene: TRBV29-1; d_gene: NA; CDR3nt: TGCAGCGTTGAAGTTGGGGGACAAGCCTATGAGCAGTTCTTC; CDR3aa: CSVEVGGQAYEQFF
j_gene: TRBJ2-5; abundance: many; v_gene: TRBV20-1; d_gene: TRBD2; CDR3nt: TGCAGTGCTAGGTCTAGCGGGGACGAGACCCAGTACTTC; CDR3aa: CSARSSGDETQYF
j_gene: TRBJ2-3; abundance: many; v_gene: TRBV15; d_gene: NA; CDR3nt: TGTGCCACCAGCAGAGACCAGAGGACTAGCACAGATACGCAGTATTTT; CDR3aa: CATSRDQRTSTDTQYF
j_gene: TRBJ2-5; abundance: few; v_gene: TRBV5-1; d_gene: TRBD1; CDR3nt: TGCGCCAGCAGCTTGATGGGGACAGGGGGCCAAGAGACCCAGTACTTC; CDR3aa: CASSLMGTGGQETQYF
j_gene: TRBJ2-1; abundance: many; v_gene: TRBV27; d_gene: TRBD1; CDR3nt: TGTGCCAGCAGTCCACAGGGGGCCACCTACAATGAGCAGTTCTTC; CDR3aa: CASSPQGATYNEQFF
j_gene: TRBJ1-4; abundance: many; v_gene: TRBV5-6; d_gene: NA; CDR3nt: TGTGCCAGCAGCCGCCGGGGTGAAGGTGAAAAACTGTTTTTT; CDR3aa: CASSRRGEGEKLFF
j_gene: TRBJ2-5; abundance: few; v_gene: TRBV20-1; d_gene: TRBD2; CDR3nt: TGCAGTGCCCATGACGGGGGGGCCAAAGAGACCCAGTACTTC; CDR3aa: CSAHDGGAKETQYF
j_gene: TRBJ2-3; abundance: many; v_gene: TRBV27; d_gene: NA; CDR3nt: TGTGCCAGCAGTTTAGGGACGGGGGTGGGCACAGATACGCAGTATTTT; CDR3aa: CASSLGTGVGTDTQYF
j_gene: TRBJ2-1; abundance: NA; v_gene: TRBV20-1; d_gene: NA; CDR3nt: TGCAGTGCGCAGCAGGGGCTAGCGGAGGCCTACAATGGGCAGTTCTTC; CDR3aa: CSAQQGLAEAYNGQFF
j_gene: TRBJ1-2; abundance: many; v_gene: TRBV6-1; d_gene: NA; CDR3nt: TGTGCCATCAAAAGGGGCAGCTGGTATGGCTACACCTTC; CDR3aa: CAIKRGSWYGYTF
j_gene: TRBJ2-7; abundance: many; v_gene: TRBV12-3/TRBV12-4; d_gene: NA; CDR3nt: TGTGCCAGCAGTTTAGAGGAAGGGAGCGAGCAGTACTTC; CDR3aa: CASSLEEGSEQYF
j_gene: TRBJ2-3; abundance: many; v_gene: TRBV7-9; d_gene: NA; CDR3nt: TGTGCCAGCAGCTTAGAAATAGGGTGGTATTTT; CDR3aa: CASSLEIGWYF
j_gene: TRBJ2-5; abundance: many; v_gene: TRBV11-3; d_gene: NA; CDR3nt: TGTGCCAGCAGCGAGGCGGAGGAGACCCAGTACTTC; CDR3aa: CASSEAEETQYF
j_gene: TRBJ1-4; abundance: many; v_gene: TRBV2; d_gene: NA; CDR3nt: TGTGCCAGCAGACGAGACCCTTCGGGGGGACTGTTTTTT; CDR3aa: CASRRDPSGGLFF
j_gene: TRBJ2-3; abundance: many; v_gene: TRBV11-3; d_gene: TRBD2; CDR3nt: TGTGCCAGCAGCTTTTCTAGCGGATCAAGCACAGATACGCAGTATTTT; CDR3aa: CASSFSSGSSTDTQYF
j_gene: TRBJ1-5; abundance: many; v_gene: TRBV10-3; d_gene: TRBD1; CDR3nt: TGTGCCATCAGTGACTCGGGACAGCTCAATCAGCCCCAGCATTTT; CDR3aa: CAISDSGQLNQPQHF
j_gene: TRBJ1-5; abundance: many; v_gene: TRBV11-2; d_gene: TRBD1; CDR3nt: TGTGCCAGCAGCTTAGATGGACAGGTCACACAGCCCCAGCATTTT; CDR3aa: CASSLDGQVTQPQHF
j_gene: TRBJ2-1; abundance: NA; v_gene: TRBV7-6; d_gene: NA; CDR3nt: TGTGCCAGCAGCCCCTCCTGGTGGGGTGAGCAGTTCTTC; CDR3aa: CASSPSWWGEQFF
j_gene: TRBJ2-1; abundance: many; v_gene: TRBV11-2; d_gene: NA; CDR3nt: TGTGCCAGCAGCTCCCTACTGGGCAATGAGCAGTTCTTC; CDR3aa: CASSSLLGNEQFF
j_gene: TRBJ1-2; abundance: many; v_gene: TRBV20-1; d_gene: TRBD1; CDR3nt: TGCAGTGCTAGAGGGACAGGGGCGCCTGACTATGGCTACACCTTC; CDR3aa: CSARGTGAPDYGYTF
j_gene: TRBJ2-2; abundance: NA; v_gene: TRBV15; d_gene: NA; CDR3nt: TGTGCCACCAGCAGCGTCAGGGTAACGAACACCGGGGAGCTGTTTTTT; CDR3aa: CATSSVRVTNTGELFF
j_gene: TRBJ2-3; abundance: many; v_gene: TRBV10-3; d_gene: TRBD2; CDR3nt: TGTGCCATCAGCCTTTCGCCCTTGTCTAGCGGGGGCACAGATACGCTGTATTTT; CDR3aa: CAISLSPLSSGGTDTLYF
j_gene: TRBJ1-1; abundance: many; v_gene: TRBV2; d_gene: NA; CDR3nt: TGTGCCATTAGAGGGCAGATGAACACTGAAGCTTTCTTT; CDR3aa: CAIRGQMNTEAFF
j_gene: TRBJ2-7; abundance: many; v_gene: TRBV5-5; d_gene: TRBD1; CDR3nt: TGTGCCAGCAGCTCCTACCTGACAGGGGGGAGGGACGAGCAGTACTTC; CDR3aa: CASSSYLTGGRDEQYF
j_gene: TRBJ2-2; abundance: many; v_gene: TRBV20-1; d_gene: NA; CDR3nt: TGCAGTGCCCCCCAGGCTGGGACCAACACCGGGGAGCTGTTTTTT; CDR3aa: CSAPQAGTNTGELFF
j_gene: TRBJ1-5; abundance: many; v_gene: TRBV7-8; d_gene: NA; CDR3nt: TGTGCCAGCAGCCTGAGTACCAGCCTCCTCTTGGGGCCCCAGCATTTT; CDR3aa: CASSLSTSLLLGPQHF
j_gene: TRBJ2-7; abundance: many; v_gene: TRBV3-1; d_gene: NA; CDR3nt: TGTGCCAGCAGCCAAGGCACTGACAAGCAGTACTTC; CDR3aa: CASSQGTDKQYF
j_gene: TRBJ2-3; abundance: few; v_gene: TRBV28; d_gene: NA; CDR3nt: TGTGCCAGCAGGGACCTTAGCACAGATACGCAGTATTTT; CDR3aa: CASRDLSTDTQYF
j_gene: TRBJ1-1; abundance: many; v_gene: TRBV5-1; d_gene: TRBD1; CDR3nt: TGCGCCAGCAGCTCCTCGACAGGGTATACTGAAGCTTTCTTT; CDR3aa: CASSSSTGYTEAFF
j_gene: TRBJ2-1; abundance: many; v_gene: TRBV20-1; d_gene: TRBD1; CDR3nt: TGCAGTGCTAGGGGATGGCGGGACAGGTTGTTCAATGAGCAGTTCTTC; CDR3aa: CSARGWRDRLFNEQFF
j_gene: TRBJ1-2; abundance: many; v_gene: TRBV2; d_gene: NA; CDR3nt: TGTGCCAGCAGGCCAAATAGTTTGCATGGCTACACCTTC; CDR3aa: CASRPNSLHGYTF
j_gene: TRBJ2-2; abundance: many; v_gene: TRBV3-1; d_gene: NA; CDR3nt: TGTGCCAGCAGCCAAGCACTGGGGGGTGTCGGGCCGCGGAGCGGGGAGCTGTTTTTT; CDR3aa: CASSQALGGVGPRSGELFF
j_gene: TRBJ2-7; abundance: many; v_gene: TRBV7-8; d_gene: NA; CDR3nt: TGTGCCAGCAGCTTAGGTGGCAGGGCAAACTACGAGCAGTACTTC; CDR3aa: CASSLGGRANYEQYF
j_gene: TRBJ2-2; abundance: many; v_gene: TRBV11-2; d_gene: TRBD2; CDR3nt: TGTGCCAGCAGCCGGCTAGCGGTGAACACCGGGGAGCTGTTTTTT; CDR3aa: CASSRLAVNTGELFF
j_gene: TRBJ2-1; abundance: medium-sized; v_gene: TRBV7-6; d_gene: NA; CDR3nt: TGTGCCAGCAGCTTAGCGGCCAGGTCGGGGTTCAATGAGCAGTTCTTC; CDR3aa: CASSLAARSGFNEQFF
j_gene: TRBJ1-3; abundance: NA; v_gene: TRBV7-9; d_gene: NA; CDR3nt: TGTGCCAGCAGCTGGGAGGACACCATATATTTT; CDR3aa: CASSWEDTIYF
j_gene: TRBJ2-7; abundance: many; v_gene: TRBV6-5; d_gene: NA; CDR3nt: TGTGCCAGCAGTTACTCGGCAGGGCGCTTCTCCTACGAGCAGTACTTC; CDR3aa: CASSYSAGRFSYEQYF
j_gene: TRBJ2-1; abundance: NA; v_gene: TRBV7-3; d_gene: TRBD2; CDR3nt: TGTGCCAGCAGCTTATTAGCGGGGAGAAACAATGAGCAGTTCTTC; CDR3aa: CASSLLAGRNNEQFF
j_gene: TRBJ2-7; abundance: many; v_gene: TRBV7-9; d_gene: TRBD1; CDR3nt: TGTGCCAGCAGCTCAGACGGGACAGGGGGCCGGGAGTACTTC; CDR3aa: CASSSDGTGGREYF